The subject of this entry is one T cell receptor (beta chain). This record belongs to a study of blood T cell repertoires in COVID-19. Overall study: Both acute and convalescent COVID-19 samples were obtained from the United States, Italy and Spain.

Clones were sequenced by immunoSEQ multiplex PCR, and TCRdb holds only the in-frame ones, with some missing. This table holds 200,000 to 300,000 clones, around nine tenths found once. Germline-derived CDR1 and CDR2 are SGHDN and FVKESK. J was trimmed by 5 bases and V by 1 base; bases with no gene match: 2. The CDR3 is made up of 15 amino acids. The V and J genes are TRBV14 and TRBJ2-5; TRBD2 matches at 12 bases. This clonotype was sampled from a woman under 30 who had recovered from COVID-19. Sequenced material: PBMCs or T cells enriched from blood (not recorded which). CDR3 bases: TGTGCCAGCAGCCAAGGACTAGCGGGAGAGGAGACCCAGTACTTC. Translating gives CASSQGLAGEETQYF.